Listed below are T cell receptor beta chains from one sample, sequenced in a study of identical twins. One entry per CDR3 protein, called by TCRdb with MiXCR from the 5' RACE reads. This table has roughly 250,000 distinct CDR3 sequences, around 15% appearing once. Sequencing input: memory (CD45RO+) T cells sorted from blood. The receptors were gathered from a young woman in good health. The CDR3 runs from the conserved cysteine through the conserved F or W. The D gene is left open where the match is weak. The size of a clone is reported for some rows only, either as once, few or many, or as a class for expanded clones.

TRBJ1-2,few,15,TRBD1,TRBV4-3,TGCGCCAGCAGCCAAGAAATAGAGGGGGCGGGTGGCTACACCTTC,CASSQEIEGAGGYTF
TRBJ2-5,NA,15,NA,TRBV13,TGTGCCAGCAGGGTCTGGGGGAGGCCACAAGAGACCCAGTACTTC,CASRVWGRPQETQYF
TRBJ2-7,NA,15,TRBD1,TRBV5-5,TGTGCCAGCAGCTCCCCAGACAGGGGTCACTACGAGCAGTACTTC,CASSSPDRGHYEQYF
TRBJ1-1,NA,15,NA,TRBV6-5,TGTGCCAGCAGTTACTGGGGAGGGATGAACACTGAAGCTTTCTTT,CASSYWGGMNTEAFF
TRBJ2-5,few,14,NA,TRBV12-3/TRBV12-4,TGTGCCAGCAGTTTAGCTAACGTCGGGGAGACCCAGTACTTC,CASSLANVGETQYF
TRBJ2-5,NA,15,NA,TRBV7-9,TGTGCCAGCAGCTTTTTTTCTTACGGAGAAGAGACCCAGTACTTC,CASSFFSYGEETQYF
TRBJ1-1,NA,15,NA,TRBV6-2/TRBV6-3,TGTGCCAGCAGTTACCATCCGGGGGCGGACACTGAAGCTTTCTTT,CASSYHPGADTEAFF
TRBJ1-1,NA,13,NA,TRBV27,TGTGCCAGCAGTTGGGGGGCTGACACTGAAGCTTTCTTT,CASSWGADTEAFF
TRBJ1-2,few,14,TRBD1,TRBV6-2/TRBV6-3,TGTGCCAGCAGTCTCCCGGGACAGGGCTATGGCTACACCTTC,CASSLPGQGYGYTF
TRBJ1-1,few,11,NA,TRBV6-5,TGTGCCAGCAGGTCTAACACTGAAGCTTTCTTT,CASRSNTEAFF
TRBJ1-1,NA,14,NA,TRBV5-1,TGCGCCAGCAGTTACGACGCGGGGAACACTGAAGCTTTCTTT,CASSYDAGNTEAFF
TRBJ2-5,NA,14,TRBD1,TRBV6-1,TGTGCCAGCAGCCCAGGGACAGGGGGAGAGACCCAGTACTTC,CASSPGTGGETQYF
TRBJ2-2,NA,13,NA,TRBV20-1,TGCAGTGCCGACAGGAGTGGAACCGGGGAGCTGTTTTTT,CSADRSGTGELFF
TRBJ1-6,few,14,NA,TRBV5-1,TGCGCCAGCAGCTTCATGACAGGCGATTCACCCCTCCACTTT,CASSFMTGDSPLHF
TRBJ1-6,NA,15,NA,TRBV6-1,TGTGCCAGCAGCCTCGAGGGCTCCTATAATTCACCCCTCCACTTT,CASSLEGSYNSPLHF
TRBJ1-1,few,14,NA,TRBV28,TGTGCCAGCAGCAGTGGCGGATGGAACACTGAAGCTTTCTTT,CASSSGGWNTEAFF
TRBJ1-5,NA,15,TRBD1,TRBV5-1,TGCGCCAGCAGCGAACAGGGGGCAATCAATCAGCCCCAGCATTTT,CASSEQGAINQPQHF